A few counts support the clone carrying this TCR beta chain. Antigen: not known. Regarding time point: newly diagnosed GD, antithyroid drugs for less than 3 months. RNA from PBMCs was the source of the TCR library. Germline CDR1 KGHDR, CDR2 SFDVKD. CDR3 length equals 13 residues. Between the trimmed V and J ends, which lost 7 bases and 3 bases, there was a span of 11 bases. The source of the sample is a study of regulatory T cells in long-lasting Graves disease. Points from the study as a whole: Persistent patients shared more public clonotypes (about 2,700) than newly diagnosed patients (roughly 960).

To make TCR beta libraries, researchers used iRepertoire HTBI primers and Arm-PCR of CDR3 regions. A single record per CDR3 protein comes from TCRdb applying MiXCR to the multiplex PCR reads. This table has 550,000 or so distinct CDR3 sequences, approximately 12% appearing once. These sequences were also reported in another study, on T cells in Graves' hyperthyroidism and ophthalmopathy.

The material was peripheral blood mononuclear cells (PBMCs), obtained at new diagnosis, from a patient treated with antithyroid drugs. V usage is TRBV24-1 and J usage is TRBJ1-2; TRBD1 is a possible D gene (5 bases). This receptor was taken from a woman aged 25 to 39 with Graves disease. In DNA, the CDR3 is TGTGCCACCAGGCCGGGGCATGACTATGGCTACACCTTC. Its translation: CATRPGHDYGYTF.